The clone carrying this TCR beta chain has more than one count but fewer than ten. The data were obtained in a study of T cells in Graves' hyperthyroidism and ophthalmopathy. Trimming took off 7 bases at V and 1 base at J, with 11 bases between the two ends. The CDR3 covers 14 residues. Germline V CDR1 and CDR2: SNHLY, FYNNEI. What was amplified from RNA transcripts were TCR beta CDR3 regions. HTBI primers were the set used in a first-round RT-PCR of the TCR CDR3. Each CDR3 protein gets one entry after TCRdb re-called the multiplex PCR reads with MiXCR. The sample consists of some 740,000 distinct CDR3 sequences, approximately 15% of them appearing once.

The receptor's source is a woman aged 18-35 years with Graves' hyperthyroidism. The rearrangement links TRBV2 to TRBJ1-5; no reliable D call. The sequenced material came from blood. The CDR3 DNA sequence: TGTGCCAGCAACCGGGTGTTGAGCAATCAGCCCCAGCATTTT. Translation: CASNRVLSNQPQHF.